This T cell receptor beta chain was identified during a study of T cell responses to AZD1222 COVID-19 vaccine. Notes on the study in general: Just 5 or 6 AZD1222 recipients tested seropositive at baseline. Vaccine-related CD4 TCRs covered spike, predominating at 160-218 and 743-854.

Looked up from germline, CDR1 is LNHDA and CDR2 is SQIVND (reference sequence). Trimming took off 6 bases at V and 4 bases at J, with 10 bases between the two ends. The CDR3 runs 13 residues. Clones were read by immunoSEQ multiplex PCR, and TCRdb kept only the in-frame ones, dropping some. The repertoire consists of about 93,000 clones, with about 86% occurring once and the leading ten covering 5% to 7.5%. Remarks on this clone: The target antigen is unknown.

The receptor's source is an adult in good health. The rearrangement joins TRBV19 to TRBJ1-5; D call uncertain. The sample in question was peripheral blood, obtained on day 0 of AZD1222 vaccination. CDR3 in amino acids: CASSIQWNQPQHF. CDR3 bases: TGTGCCAGTAGCATACAATGGAATCAGCCCCAGCATTTT.